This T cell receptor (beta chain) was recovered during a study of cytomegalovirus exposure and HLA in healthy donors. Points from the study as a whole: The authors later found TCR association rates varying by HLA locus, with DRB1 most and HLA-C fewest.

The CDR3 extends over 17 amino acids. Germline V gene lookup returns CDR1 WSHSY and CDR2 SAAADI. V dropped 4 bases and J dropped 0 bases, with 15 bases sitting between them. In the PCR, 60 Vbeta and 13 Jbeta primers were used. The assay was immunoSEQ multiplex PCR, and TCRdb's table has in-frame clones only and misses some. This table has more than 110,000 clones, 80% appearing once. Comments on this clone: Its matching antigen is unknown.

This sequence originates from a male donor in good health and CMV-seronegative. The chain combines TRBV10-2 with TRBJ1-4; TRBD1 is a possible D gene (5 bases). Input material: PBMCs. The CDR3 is CASSGLGARATNEKLFF. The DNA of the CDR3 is TGCGCCAGCAGTGGTTTAGGGGCCCGGGCAACTAATGAAAAACTGTTTTTT.